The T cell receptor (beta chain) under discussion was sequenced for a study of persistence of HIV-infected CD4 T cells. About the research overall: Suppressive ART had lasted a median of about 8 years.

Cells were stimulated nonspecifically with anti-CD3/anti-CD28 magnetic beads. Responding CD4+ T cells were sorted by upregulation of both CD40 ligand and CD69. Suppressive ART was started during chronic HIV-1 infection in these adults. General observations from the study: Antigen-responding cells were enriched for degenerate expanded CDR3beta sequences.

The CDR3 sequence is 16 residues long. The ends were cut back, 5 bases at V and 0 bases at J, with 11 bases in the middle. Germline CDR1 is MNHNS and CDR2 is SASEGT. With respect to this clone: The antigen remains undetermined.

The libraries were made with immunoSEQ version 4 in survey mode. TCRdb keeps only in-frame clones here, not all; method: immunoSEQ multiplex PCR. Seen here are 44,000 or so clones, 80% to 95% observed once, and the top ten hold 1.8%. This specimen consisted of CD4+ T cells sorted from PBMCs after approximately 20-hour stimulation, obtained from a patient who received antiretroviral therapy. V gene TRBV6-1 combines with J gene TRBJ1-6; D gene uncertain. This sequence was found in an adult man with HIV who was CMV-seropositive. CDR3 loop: CASSQETSSYNSPLHF. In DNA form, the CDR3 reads TGTGCCAGCAGTCAAGAGACAAGCTCCTATAATTCACCCCTCCACTTT.